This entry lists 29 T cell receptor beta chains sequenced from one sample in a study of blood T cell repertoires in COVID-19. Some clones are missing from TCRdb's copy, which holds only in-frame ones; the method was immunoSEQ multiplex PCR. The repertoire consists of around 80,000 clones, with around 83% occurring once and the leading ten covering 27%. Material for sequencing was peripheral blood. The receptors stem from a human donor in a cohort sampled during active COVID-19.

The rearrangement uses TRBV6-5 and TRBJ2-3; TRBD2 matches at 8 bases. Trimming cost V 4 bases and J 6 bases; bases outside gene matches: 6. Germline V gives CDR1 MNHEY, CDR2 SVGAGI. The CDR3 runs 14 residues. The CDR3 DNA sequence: TGTGCCAGCAGTTTAGGGACTAGTTTCGATACGCAGTATTTT. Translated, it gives CASSLGTSFDTQYF.

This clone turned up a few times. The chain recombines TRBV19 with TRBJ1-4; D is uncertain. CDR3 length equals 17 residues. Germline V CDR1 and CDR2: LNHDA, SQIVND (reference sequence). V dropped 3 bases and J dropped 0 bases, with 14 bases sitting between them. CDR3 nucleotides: TGTGCCAGTAGTATGGCGAGAGACACTTCAACTAATGAAAAACTGTTTTTT. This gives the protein CASSMARDTSTNEKLFF.

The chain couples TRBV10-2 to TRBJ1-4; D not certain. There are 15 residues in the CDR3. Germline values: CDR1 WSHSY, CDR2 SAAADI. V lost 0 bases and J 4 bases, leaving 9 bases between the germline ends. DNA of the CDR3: TGCGCCAGCAGTGAGTCTGGAGGGAATAATGAAAAACTGTTTTTT. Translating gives CASSESGGNNEKLFF.

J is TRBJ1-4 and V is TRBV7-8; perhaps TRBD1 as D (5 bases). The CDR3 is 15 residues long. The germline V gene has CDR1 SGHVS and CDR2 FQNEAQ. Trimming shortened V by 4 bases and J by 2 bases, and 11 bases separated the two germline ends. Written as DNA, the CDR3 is TGTGCCAGCAGCTCCAGGGAGGATACTAATGAAAAACTGTTTTTT. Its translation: CASSSREDTNEKLFF.

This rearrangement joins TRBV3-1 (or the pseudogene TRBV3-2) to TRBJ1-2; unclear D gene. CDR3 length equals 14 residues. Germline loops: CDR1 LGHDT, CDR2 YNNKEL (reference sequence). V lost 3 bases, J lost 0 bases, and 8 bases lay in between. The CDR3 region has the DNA TGTGCCAGCAGCCAGAGAGAAGCTAACTATGGCTACACCTTC. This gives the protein CASSQREANYGYTF.

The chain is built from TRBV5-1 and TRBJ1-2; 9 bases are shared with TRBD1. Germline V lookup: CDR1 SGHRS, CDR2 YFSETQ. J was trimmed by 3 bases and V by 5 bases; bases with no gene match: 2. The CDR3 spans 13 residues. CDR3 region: CASRRTGDYGYTF. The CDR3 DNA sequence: TGCGCCAGCAGGCGGACAGGGGACTATGGCTACACCTTC. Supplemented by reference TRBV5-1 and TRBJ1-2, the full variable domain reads KAGVTQTPRYLIKTRGQQVTLSCSPISGHRSVSWYQQTPGQGLQFLFEYFSETQRNKGNFPGRFSGRQFSNSRSEMNVSTLELGDSALYLCASRRTGDYGYTFGSGTRLTVV.

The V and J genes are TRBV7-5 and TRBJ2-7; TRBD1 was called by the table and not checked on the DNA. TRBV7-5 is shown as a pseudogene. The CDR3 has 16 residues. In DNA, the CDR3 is TGTGTCAGAAGCTTACGACCACAGGGGCCCTCCTACGAGCAGTACTTC. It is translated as CVRSLRPQGPSYEQYF.

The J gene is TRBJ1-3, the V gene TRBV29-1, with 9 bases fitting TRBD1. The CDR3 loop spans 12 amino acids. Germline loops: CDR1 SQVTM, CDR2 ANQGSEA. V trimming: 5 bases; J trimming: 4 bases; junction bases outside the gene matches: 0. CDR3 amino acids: CSVTGGGNTIYF. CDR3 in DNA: TGCAGCGTTACAGGGGGCGGAAACACCATATATTTT.

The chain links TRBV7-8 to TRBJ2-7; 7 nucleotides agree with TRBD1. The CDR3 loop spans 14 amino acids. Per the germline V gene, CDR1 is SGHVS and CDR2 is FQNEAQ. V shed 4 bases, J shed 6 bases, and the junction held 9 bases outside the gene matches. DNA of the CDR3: TGTGCCAGCAGCTCGACAGGGATTGAGGGCGAGCAGTACTTC. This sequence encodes CASSSTGIEGEQYF.

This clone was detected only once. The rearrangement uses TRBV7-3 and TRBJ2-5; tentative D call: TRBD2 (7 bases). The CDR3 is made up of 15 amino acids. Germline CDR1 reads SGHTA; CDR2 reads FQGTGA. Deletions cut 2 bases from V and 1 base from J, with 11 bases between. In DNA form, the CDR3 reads TGTGCCAGCAGCTTAGGTGCGGGGGCCCAAGAGACCCAGTACTTC. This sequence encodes CASSLGAGAQETQYF.

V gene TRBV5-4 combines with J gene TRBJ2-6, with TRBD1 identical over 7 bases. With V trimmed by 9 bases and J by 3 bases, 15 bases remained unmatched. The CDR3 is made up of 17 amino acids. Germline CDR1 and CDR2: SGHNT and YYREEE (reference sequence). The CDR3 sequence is CAIRQGSFFDGANVLTF. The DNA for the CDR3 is TGTGCCATTCGACAGGGTAGTTTCTTTGATGGGGCCAACGTCCTGACTTTC.

CDR3 loop: CASSESPGQETQYF. The CDR3 nucleotides are TGTGCCAGCAGTGAAAGCCCAGGTCAAGAGACCCAGTACTTC. The genes are TRBV2 and TRBJ2-5, with D unresolved. Trimming pared 2 bases from V and 2 bases from J, leaving 9 bases between. Germline V gene sequence: CDR1 SNHLY, CDR2 FYNNEI. There are 14 residues in the CDR3.

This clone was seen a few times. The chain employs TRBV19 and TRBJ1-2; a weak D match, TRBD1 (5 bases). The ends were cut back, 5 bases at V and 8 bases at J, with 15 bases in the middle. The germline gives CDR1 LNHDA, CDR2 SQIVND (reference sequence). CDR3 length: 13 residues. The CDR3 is CASSGGTAVGYTF. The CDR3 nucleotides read TGTGCCAGTAGTGGAGGGACCGCCGTGGGCTACACCTTC.

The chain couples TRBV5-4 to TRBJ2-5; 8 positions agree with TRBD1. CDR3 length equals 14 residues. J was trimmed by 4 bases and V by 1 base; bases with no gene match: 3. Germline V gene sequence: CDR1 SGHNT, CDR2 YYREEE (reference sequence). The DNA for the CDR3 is TGTGCCAGCAGCTTGATCCAGGGGGCAGAGACCCAGTACTTC. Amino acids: CASSLIQGAETQYF.

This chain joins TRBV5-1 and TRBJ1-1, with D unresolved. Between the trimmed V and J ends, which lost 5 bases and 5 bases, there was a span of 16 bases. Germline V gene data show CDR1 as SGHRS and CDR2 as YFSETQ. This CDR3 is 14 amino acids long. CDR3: CASSYSGVGTEAFF. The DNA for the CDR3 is TGCGCCAGCAGTTACAGCGGAGTAGGGACTGAAGCTTTCTTT.

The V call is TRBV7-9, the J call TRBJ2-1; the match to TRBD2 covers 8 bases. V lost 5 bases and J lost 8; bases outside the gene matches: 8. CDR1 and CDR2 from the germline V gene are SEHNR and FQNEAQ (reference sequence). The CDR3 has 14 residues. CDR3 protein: CASSRYGTSYEQFF. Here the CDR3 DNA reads TGTGCCAGCAGCCGTTACGGGACTAGTTATGAGCAGTTCTTC.

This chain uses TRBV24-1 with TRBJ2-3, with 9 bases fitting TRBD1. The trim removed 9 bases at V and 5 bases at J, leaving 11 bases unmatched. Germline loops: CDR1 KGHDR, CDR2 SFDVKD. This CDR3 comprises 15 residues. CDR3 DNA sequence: TGTGCCACCTCCGCCGGGACAGGGTTCGGAGATACGCAGTATTTT. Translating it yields CATSAGTGFGDTQYF.

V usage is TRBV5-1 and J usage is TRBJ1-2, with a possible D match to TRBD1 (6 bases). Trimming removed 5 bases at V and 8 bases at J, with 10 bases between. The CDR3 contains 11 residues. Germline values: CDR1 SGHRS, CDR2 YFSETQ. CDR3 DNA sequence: TGCGCCAGCAGTCCAGGGGAAGGCTACACCTTC. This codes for CASSPGEGYTF. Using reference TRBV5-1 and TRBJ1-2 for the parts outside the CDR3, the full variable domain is KAGVTQTPRYLIKTRGQQVTLSCSPISGHRSVSWYQQTPGQGLQFLFEYFSETQRNKGNFPGRFSGRQFSNSRSEMNVSTLELGDSALYLCASSPGEGYTFGSGTRLTVV.

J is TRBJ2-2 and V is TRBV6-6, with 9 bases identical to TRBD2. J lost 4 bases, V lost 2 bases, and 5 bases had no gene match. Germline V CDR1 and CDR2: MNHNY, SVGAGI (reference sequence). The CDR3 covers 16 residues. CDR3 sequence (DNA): TGTGCCAGCAGTTACGCGGGGGGGCCGGGCACCGGGGAGCTGTTTTTT. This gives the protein CASSYAGGPGTGELFF.

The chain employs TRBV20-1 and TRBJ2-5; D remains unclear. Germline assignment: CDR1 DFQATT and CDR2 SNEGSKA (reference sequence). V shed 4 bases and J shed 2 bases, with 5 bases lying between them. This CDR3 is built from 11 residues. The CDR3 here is CSATRQETQYF. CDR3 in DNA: TGCAGTGCTACTAGGCAAGAGACCCAGTACTTC.

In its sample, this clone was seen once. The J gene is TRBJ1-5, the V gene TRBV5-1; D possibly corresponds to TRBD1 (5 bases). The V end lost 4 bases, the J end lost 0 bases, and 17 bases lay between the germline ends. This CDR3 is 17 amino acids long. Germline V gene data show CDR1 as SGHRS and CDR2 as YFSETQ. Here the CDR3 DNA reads TGCGCCAGCAGCGGTCGGACGGGGGACTATAGCAATCAGCCCCAGCATTTT. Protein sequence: CASSGRTGDYSNQPQHF. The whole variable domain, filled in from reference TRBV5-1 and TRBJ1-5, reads KAGVTQTPRYLIKTRGQQVTLSCSPISGHRSVSWYQQTPGQGLQFLFEYFSETQRNKGNFPGRFSGRQFSNSRSEMNVSTLELGDSALYLCASSGRTGDYSNQPQHFGDGTRLSIL.

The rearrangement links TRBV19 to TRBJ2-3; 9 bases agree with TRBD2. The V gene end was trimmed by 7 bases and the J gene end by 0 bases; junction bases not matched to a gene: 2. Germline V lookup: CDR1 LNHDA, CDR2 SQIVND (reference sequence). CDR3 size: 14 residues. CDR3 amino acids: CASTLAGSTDTQYF. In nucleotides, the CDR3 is TGTGCCAGTACCCTAGCGGGAAGCACAGATACGCAGTATTTT.

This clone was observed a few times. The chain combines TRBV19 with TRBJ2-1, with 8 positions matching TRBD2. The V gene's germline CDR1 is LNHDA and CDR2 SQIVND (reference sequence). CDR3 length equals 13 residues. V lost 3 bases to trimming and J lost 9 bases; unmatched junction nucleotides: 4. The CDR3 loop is CASSIGLASEQFF. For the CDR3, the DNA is TGTGCCAGTAGTATCGGACTAGCTAGTGAGCAGTTCTTC.

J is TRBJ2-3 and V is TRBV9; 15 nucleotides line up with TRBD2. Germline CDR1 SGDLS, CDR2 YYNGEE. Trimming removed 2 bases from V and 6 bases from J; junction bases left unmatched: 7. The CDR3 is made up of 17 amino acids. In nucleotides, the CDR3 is TGTGCCAGCAGCGTCAGGACTAGCGGGGGGGCGGCCGATACGCAGTATTTT. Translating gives CASSVRTSGGAADTQYF.

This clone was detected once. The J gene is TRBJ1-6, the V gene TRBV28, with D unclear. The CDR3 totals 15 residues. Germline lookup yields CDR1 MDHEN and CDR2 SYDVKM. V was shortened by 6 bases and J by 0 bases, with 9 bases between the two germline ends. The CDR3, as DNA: TGTGCCAGCAGATTTTTGAGCTCCTATAATTCACCCCTCCACTTT. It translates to CASRFLSSYNSPLHF. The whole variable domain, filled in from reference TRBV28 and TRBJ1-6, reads DVKVTQSSRYLVKRTGEKVFLECVQDMDHENMFWYRQDPGLGLRLIYFSYDVKMKEKGDIPEGYSVSREKKERFSLILESASTNQTSMYLCASRFLSSYNSPLHFGNGTRLTVT.

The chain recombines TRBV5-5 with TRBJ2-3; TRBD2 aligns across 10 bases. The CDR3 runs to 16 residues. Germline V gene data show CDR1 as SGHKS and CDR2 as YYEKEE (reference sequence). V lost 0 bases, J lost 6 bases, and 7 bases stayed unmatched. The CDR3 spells CASSLAGTSGADTQYF. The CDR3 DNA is TGTGCCAGCAGCTTGGCCGGAACTAGCGGGGCCGATACGCAGTATTTT.

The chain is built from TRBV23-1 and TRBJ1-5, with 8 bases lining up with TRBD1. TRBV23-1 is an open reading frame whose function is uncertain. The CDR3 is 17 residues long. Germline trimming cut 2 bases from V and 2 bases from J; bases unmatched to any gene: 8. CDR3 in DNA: TGCGCCAGCAGTCAACCTCCCGCGACAGGGGGCAATCAGCCCCAGCATTTT. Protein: CASSQPPATGGNQPQHF.

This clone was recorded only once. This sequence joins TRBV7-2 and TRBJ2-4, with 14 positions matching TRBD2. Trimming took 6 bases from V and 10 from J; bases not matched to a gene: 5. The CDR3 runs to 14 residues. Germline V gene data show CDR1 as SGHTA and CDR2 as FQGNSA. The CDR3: CASSRGLAGGIQYF. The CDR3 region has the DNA TGTGCCAGCAGTCGCGGACTAGCGGGGGGAATTCAGTACTTC.

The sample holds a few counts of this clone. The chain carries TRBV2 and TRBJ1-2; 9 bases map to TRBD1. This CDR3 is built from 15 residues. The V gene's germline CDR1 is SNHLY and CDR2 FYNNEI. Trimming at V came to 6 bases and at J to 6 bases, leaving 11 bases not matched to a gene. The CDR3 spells CASSRTGGAGDGYTF. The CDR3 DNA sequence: TGTGCCAGCAGCCGAACAGGGGGCGCAGGGGATGGCTACACCTTC.